The 3 T cell receptor beta chains below all came from one sample that was sequenced in a study of T cell repertoires in cytomegalovirus infection. TCRdb re-analysed the reads in MiXCR, keeping a single row per CDR3 protein. The sample carries about 490,000 distinct CDR3 sequences, around 11% recorded once. Sequenced material: PBMCs. The source of these receptors is a human donor in good health (CMV status not recorded). Some clones in this sample may be carry-over from other donors' samples.

This clonotype occurred many times. The V and J genes are TRBV28 and TRBJ2-5; D call uncertain. With 8 bases removed from V and 5 bases from J, the gap between germline ends came to 6 bases. Germline lookup yields CDR1 MDHEN and CDR2 SYDVKM. The CDR3 has 10 residues. The CDR3 DNA is TGTGCCAGCGGACGGGAGACCCAGTACTTC. Translated, it gives CASGRETQYF.

This clonotype was recorded a few times. The rearrangement uses TRBV15 and TRBJ1-4; D possibly corresponds to TRBD1 (5 bases). V lost 3 bases and J lost 4, with 15 bases in between. The CDR3 totals 16 residues. The germline V gene encodes CDR1 LNHNV and CDR2 YYDKDF (reference sequence). The CDR3 reads CATSRAQLGLNEKLFF. The CDR3 bases are TGTGCCACCAGCAGGGCCCAACTGGGACTTAATGAAAAACTGTTTTTT. Full variable domain (outside the CDR3, taken from reference TRBV15 and TRBJ1-4): DAMVIQNPRYQVTQFGKPVTLSCSQTLNHNVMYWYQQKSSQAPKLLFHYYDKDFNNEADTPDNFQSRRPNTSFCFLDIRSPGLGDTAMYLCATSRAQLGLNEKLFFGSGTQLSVL.

The chain uses TRBV14 and TRBJ1-2; TRBD1 matches at 7 bases. The junction had 7 bases not matched to a gene; V was cut back by 1 base and J by 8 bases. CDR1 is SGHDN and CDR2 is FVKESK in the germline V gene. The CDR3 totals 14 residues. This CDR3 reads CASSQGNRGLGYTF. The CDR3 DNA reads TGTGCCAGCAGCCAAGGAAACAGGGGTCTCGGCTACACCTTC. The entire variable domain, with the rest obtained from reference TRBV14 and TRBJ1-2, is as follows: EAGVTQFPSHSVIEKGQTVTLRCDPISGHDNLYWYRRVMGKEIKFLLHFVKESKQDESGMPNNRFLAERTGGTYSTLKVQPAELEDSGVYFCASSQGNRGLGYTFGSGTRLTVV.